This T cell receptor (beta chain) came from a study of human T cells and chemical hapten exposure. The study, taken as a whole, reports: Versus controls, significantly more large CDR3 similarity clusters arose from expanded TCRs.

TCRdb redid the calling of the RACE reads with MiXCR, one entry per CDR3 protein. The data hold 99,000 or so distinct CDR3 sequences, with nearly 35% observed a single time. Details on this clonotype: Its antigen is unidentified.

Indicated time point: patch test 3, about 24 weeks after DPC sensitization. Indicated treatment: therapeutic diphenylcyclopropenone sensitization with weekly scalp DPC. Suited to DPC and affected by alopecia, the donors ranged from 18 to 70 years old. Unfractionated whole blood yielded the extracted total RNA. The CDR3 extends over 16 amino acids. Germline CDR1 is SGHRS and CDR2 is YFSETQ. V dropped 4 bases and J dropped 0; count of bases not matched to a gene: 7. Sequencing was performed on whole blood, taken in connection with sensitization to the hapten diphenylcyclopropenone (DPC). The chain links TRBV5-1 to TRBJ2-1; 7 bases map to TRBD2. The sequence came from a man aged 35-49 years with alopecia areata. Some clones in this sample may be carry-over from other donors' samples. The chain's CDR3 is CASSKGLPSSYNEQFF. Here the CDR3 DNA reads TGCGCCAGCAGCAAGGGACTACCGAGCTCCTACAATGAGCAGTTCTTC.